The TCR beta chain described here comes from a study of blood T cell repertoires in COVID-19. Study-wide background: Specimens from acute and convalescent COVID-19 originated in the United States, Italy and Spain. T cells, B-cell-depleted T cells, or PBMCs provided the cDNA or gDNA that served as material.

V gave up 7 bases and J gave up 2 bases; unmatched junction bases: 13. CDR1 LNHDA and CDR2 SQIVND come from the germline V gene (reference sequence). The CDR3 covers 17 residues. This clone showed up just a few times. Followed longitudinally, the Seattle patients had been enrolled during active infection. In the source study's methods: Counts of nucleated cells, estimated from reference gene primer amplification, were obtained. Profiling relied on immunoSEQ multiplex PCR, and the TCRdb table lists in-frame clones only, not all of them. Clone size and V and J calls were adopted from that table, with D and trimming inferred from the DNA. The sample lists about 180,000 clones, more than 65% occurring once.

Sequenced: peripheral blood. The chain combines TRBV19 with TRBJ1-5; 8 bases agree with TRBD1. The TCR comes from a woman in her sixties with COVID-19, enrolled during active disease. The CDR3 reads CASTAGTGLRGNQPQHF. The CDR3 nucleotides are TGTGCCAGTACGGCCGGGACAGGTCTCCGGGGCAATCAGCCCCAGCATTTT. The full variable domain, completed using reference TRBV19 and TRBJ1-5, is DGGITQSPKYLFRKEGQNVTLSCEQNLNHDAMYWYRQDPGQGLRLIYYSQIVNDFQKGDIAEGYSVSREKKESFPLTVTSAQKNPTAFYLCASTAGTGLRGNQPQHFGDGTRLSIL.